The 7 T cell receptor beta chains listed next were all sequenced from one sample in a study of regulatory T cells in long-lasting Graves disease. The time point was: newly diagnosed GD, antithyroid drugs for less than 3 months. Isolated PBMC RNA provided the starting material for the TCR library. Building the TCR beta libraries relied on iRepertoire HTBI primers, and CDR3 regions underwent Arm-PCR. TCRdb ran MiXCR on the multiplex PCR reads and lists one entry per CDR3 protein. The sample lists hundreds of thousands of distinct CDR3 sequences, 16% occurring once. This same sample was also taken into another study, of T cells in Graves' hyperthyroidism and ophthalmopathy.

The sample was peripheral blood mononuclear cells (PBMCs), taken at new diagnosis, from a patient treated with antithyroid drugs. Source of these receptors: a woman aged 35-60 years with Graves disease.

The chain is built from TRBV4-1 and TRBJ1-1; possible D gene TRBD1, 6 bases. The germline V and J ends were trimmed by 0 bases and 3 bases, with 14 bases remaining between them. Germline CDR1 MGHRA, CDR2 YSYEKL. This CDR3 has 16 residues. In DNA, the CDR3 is TGCGCCAGCAGCCAAGACAGGGGTAGAGAGGACACTGAAGCTTTCTTT. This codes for CASSQDRGREDTEAFF.

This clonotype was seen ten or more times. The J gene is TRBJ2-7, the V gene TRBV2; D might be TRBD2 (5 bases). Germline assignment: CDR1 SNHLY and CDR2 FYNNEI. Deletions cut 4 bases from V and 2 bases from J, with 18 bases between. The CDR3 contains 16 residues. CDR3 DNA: TGTGCCAGCAGTGGACGGGAAGAACACGTGACCTACGAGCAGTACTTC. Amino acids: CASSGREEHVTYEQYF.

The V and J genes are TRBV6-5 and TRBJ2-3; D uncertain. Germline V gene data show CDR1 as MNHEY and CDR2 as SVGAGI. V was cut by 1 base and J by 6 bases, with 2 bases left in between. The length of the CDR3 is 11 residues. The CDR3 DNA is TGTGCCAGCAGTTACTTCGATACGCAGTATTTT. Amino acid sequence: CASSYFDTQYF.

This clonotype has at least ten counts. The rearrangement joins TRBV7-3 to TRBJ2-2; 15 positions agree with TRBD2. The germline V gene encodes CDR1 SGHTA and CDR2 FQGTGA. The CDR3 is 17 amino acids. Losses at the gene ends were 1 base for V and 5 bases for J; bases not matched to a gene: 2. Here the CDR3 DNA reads TGTGCCAGCAGCTTAAAGGGACTAGCGGGAGGAACCGGGGAGCTGTTTTTT. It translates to CASSLKGLAGGTGELFF.

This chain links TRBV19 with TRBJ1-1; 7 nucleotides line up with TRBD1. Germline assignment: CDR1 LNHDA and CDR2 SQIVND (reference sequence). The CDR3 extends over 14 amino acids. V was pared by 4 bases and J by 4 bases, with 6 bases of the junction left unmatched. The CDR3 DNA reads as TGTGCCAGTAGTACAAGGCCAGGGGGCACTGAAGCTTTCTTT. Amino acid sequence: CASSTRPGGTEAFF.

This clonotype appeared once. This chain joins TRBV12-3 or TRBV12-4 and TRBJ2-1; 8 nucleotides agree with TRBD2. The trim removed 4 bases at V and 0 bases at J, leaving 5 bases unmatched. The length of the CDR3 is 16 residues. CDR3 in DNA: TGTGCCAGCAGTTCGTATCTAGCGGGCTCCTACAATGAGCAGTTCTTC. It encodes CASSSYLAGSYNEQFF.

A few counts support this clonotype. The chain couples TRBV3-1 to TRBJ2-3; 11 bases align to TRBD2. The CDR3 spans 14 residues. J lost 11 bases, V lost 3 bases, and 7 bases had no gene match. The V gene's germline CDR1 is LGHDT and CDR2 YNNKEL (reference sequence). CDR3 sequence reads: CASSHSGGAGKQYF. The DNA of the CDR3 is TGTGCCAGCAGCCATAGCGGGGGGGCCGGAAAGCAGTATTTT.